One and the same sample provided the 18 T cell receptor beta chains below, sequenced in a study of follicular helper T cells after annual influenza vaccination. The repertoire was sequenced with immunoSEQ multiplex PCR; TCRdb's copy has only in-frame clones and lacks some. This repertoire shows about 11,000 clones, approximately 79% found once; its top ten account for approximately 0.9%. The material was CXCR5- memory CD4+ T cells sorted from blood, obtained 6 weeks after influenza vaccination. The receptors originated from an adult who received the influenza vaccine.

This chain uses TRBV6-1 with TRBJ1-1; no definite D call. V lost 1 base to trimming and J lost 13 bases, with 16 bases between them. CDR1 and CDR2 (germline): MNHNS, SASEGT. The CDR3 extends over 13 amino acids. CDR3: CASSEEQSRNNFF. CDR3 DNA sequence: TGTGCCAGCAGTGAAGAACAGTCAAGAAATAATTTCTTT.

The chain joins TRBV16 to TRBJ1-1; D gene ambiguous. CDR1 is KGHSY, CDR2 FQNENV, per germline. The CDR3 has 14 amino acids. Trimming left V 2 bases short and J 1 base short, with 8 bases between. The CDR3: CASSQMVQNTEAFF. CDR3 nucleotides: TGTGCCAGCAGCCAAATGGTTCAGAACACTGAAGCTTTCTTT.

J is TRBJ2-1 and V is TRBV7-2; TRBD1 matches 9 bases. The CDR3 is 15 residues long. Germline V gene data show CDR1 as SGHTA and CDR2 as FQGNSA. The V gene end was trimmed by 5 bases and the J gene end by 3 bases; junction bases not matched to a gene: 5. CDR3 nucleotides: TGTGCCAGCAGCGAACAGGGGGCGAACTACAATGAGCAGTTCTTC. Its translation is CASSEQGANYNEQFF. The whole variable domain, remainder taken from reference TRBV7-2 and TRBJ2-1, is GAGVSQSPSNKVTEKGKDVELRCDPISGHTALYWYRQSLGQGLEFLIYFQGNSAPDKSGLPSDRFSAERTGGSVSTLTIQRTQQEDSAVYLCASSEQGANYNEQFFGPGTRLTVL.

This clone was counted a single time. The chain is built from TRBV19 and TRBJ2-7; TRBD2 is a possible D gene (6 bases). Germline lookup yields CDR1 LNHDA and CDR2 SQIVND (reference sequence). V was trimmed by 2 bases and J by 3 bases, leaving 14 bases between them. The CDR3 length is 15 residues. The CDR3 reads CASSIRAGGVYEQYF. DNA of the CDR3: TGTGCCAGTAGTATACGGGCCGGAGGGGTCTACGAGCAGTACTTC.

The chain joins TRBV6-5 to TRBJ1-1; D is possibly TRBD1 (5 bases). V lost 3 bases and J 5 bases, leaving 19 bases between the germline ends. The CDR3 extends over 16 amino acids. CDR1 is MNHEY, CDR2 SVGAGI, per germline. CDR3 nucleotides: TGTGCCAGCAGTTATTCGATTGCCAGGGTCGCGACTGAAGCTTTCTTT. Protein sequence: CASSYSIARVATEAFF.

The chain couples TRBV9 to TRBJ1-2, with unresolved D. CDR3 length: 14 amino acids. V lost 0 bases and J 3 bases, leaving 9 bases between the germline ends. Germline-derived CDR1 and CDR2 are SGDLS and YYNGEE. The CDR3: CASSVAHQDYGYTF. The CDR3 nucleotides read TGTGCCAGCAGCGTAGCCCACCAGGACTATGGCTACACCTTC.

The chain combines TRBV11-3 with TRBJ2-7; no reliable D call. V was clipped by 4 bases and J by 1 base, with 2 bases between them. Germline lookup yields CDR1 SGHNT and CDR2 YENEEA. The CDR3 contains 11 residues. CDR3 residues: CASSSSYEQYF. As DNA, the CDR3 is TGTGCCAGCAGCTCATCCTACGAGCAGTACTTC.

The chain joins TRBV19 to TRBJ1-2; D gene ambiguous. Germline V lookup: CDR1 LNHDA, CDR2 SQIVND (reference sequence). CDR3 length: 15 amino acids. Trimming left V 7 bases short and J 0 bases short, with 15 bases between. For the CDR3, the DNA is TGTGCCAGTAATAGTGGCAGCACGACTAACTATGGCTACACCTTC. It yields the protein CASNSGSTTNYGYTF.

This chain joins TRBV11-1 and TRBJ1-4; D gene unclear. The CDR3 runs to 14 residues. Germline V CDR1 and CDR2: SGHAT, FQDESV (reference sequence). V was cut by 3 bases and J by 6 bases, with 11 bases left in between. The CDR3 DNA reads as TGTGCCAGCAGCTTCTGGGATCACGATGAAAAACTGTTTTTT. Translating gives CASSFWDHDEKLFF.

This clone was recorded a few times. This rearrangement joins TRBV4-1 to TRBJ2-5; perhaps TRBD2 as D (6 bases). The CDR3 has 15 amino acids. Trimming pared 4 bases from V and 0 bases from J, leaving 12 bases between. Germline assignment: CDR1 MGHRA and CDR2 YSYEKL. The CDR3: CASSPLAEYQETQYF. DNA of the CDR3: TGCGCCAGCAGCCCATTAGCGGAATACCAAGAGACCCAGTACTTC.

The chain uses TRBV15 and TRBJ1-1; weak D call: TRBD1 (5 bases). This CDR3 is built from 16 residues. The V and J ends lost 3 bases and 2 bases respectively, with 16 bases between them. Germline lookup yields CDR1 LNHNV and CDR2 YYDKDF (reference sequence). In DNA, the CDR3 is TGTGCCACCAGCAGGGGCAGGGAGGAGGGCAACACTGAAGCTTTCTTT. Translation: CATSRGREEGNTEAFF.

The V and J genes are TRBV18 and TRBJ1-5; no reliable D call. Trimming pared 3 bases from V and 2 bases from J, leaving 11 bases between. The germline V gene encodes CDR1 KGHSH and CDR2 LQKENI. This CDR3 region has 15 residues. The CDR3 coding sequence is TGTGCCAGCTCACCGGGTTTAGATGGCAATCAGCCCCAGCATTTT. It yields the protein CASSPGLDGNQPQHF. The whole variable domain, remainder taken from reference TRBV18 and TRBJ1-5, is NAGVMQNPRHLVRRRGQEARLRCSPMKGHSHVYWYRQLPEEGLKFMVYLQKENIIDESGMPKERFSAEFPKEGPSILRIQQVVRGDSAAYFCASSPGLDGNQPQHFGDGTRLSIL.

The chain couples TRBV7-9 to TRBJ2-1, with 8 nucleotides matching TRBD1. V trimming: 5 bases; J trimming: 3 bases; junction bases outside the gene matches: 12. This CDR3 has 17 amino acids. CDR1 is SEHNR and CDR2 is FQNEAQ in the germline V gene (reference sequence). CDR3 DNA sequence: TGTGCCAGCAGCGAGCGCTCACGGACAGGGTACTACAATGAGCAGTTCTTC. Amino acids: CASSERSRTGYYNEQFF.

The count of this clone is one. The CDR3 DNA reads TGTGCCAGCTCACCACCGAGGACTTGGGGGGGCACTGAAGCTTTCTTT. Encoded protein: CASSPPRTWGGTEAFF. The chain links TRBV18 to TRBJ1-1, with a weak D call TRBD1 (5 bases). Trimming took 0 bases from V and 4 from J, leaving 15 bases between them. CDR3 length: 16 residues. Per the germline V gene, CDR1 is KGHSH and CDR2 is LQKENI. The entire variable domain, with the rest obtained from reference TRBV18 and TRBJ1-1, is as follows: NAGVMQNPRHLVRRRGQEARLRCSPMKGHSHVYWYRQLPEEGLKFMVYLQKENIIDESGMPKERFSAEFPKEGPSILRIQQVVRGDSAAYFCASSPPRTWGGTEAFFGQGTRLTVV.

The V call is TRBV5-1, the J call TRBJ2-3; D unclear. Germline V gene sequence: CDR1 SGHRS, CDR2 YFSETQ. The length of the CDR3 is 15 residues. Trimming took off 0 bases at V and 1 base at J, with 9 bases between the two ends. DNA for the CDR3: TGCGCCAGCAGCTTGGACTCCCCCCGCACAGATACGCAGTATTTT. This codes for CASSLDSPRTDTQYF. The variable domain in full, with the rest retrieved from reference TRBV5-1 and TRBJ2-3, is KAGVTQTPRYLIKTRGQQVTLSCSPISGHRSVSWYQQTPGQGLQFLFEYFSETQRNKGNFPGRFSGRQFSNSRSEMNVSTLELGDSALYLCASSLDSPRTDTQYFGPGTRLTVL.

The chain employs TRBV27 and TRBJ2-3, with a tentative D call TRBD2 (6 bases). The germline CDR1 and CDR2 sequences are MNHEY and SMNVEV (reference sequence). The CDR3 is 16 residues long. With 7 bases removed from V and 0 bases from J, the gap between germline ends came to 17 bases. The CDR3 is CASTTYGGTSTDTQYF. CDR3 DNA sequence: TGTGCCAGCACAACTTACGGGGGTACTAGCACAGATACGCAGTATTTT.

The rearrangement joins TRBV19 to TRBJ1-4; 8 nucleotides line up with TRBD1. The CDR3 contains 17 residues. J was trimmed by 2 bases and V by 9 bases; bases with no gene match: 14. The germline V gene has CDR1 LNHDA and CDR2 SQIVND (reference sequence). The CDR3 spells CASNTPLGTGTNEKLFF. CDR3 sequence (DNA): TGTGCCAGCAATACCCCACTCGGGACAGGTACTAATGAAAAACTGTTTTTT.

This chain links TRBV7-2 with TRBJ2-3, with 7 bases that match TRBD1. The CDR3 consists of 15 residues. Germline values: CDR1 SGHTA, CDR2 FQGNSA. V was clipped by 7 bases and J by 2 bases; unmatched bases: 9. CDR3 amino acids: CASTEGASFTDTQYF. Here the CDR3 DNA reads TGTGCCAGCACCGAGGGGGCTAGCTTCACAGATACGCAGTATTTT.